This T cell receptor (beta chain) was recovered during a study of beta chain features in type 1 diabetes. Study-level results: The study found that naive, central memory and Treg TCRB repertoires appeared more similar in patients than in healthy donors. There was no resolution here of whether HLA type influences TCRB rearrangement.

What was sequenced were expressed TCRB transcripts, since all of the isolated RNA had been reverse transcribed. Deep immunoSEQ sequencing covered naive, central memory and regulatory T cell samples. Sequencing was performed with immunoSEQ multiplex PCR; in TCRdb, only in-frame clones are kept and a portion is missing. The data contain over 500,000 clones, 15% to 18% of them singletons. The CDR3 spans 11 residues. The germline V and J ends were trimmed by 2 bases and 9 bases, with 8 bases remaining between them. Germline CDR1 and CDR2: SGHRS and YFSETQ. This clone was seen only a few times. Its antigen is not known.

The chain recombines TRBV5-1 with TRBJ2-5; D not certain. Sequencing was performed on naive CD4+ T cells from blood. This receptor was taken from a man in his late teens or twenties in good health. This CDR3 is CASSFGLAQYF. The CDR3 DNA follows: TGCGCCAGCAGCTTTGGGCTGGCCCAGTACTTC.